This record covers a single T cell receptor (beta chain). This CDR3 has 13 amino acids. With 4 bases clipped from V and 6 bases from J, the junction kept 5 bases outside the gene matches. Germline V lookup: CDR1 SGDLS, CDR2 YYNGEE. Original handling: Estimation of nucleated cell counts was performed using reference gene primer amplification. TCRdb's table, derived via immunoSEQ multiplex PCR, lists solely in-frame clones and lacks some. V, J and clone size derive from that table, while D and trimming were established from the DNA sequence. The sample comprises 300,000 to 400,000 clones, 70% to 90% of which are singletons, and around 0.91% rests with the top ten. This entry is derived from a study of blood T cell repertoires in COVID-19. Study in general: COVID-19 samples from acute and convalescent phases originated in the United States, Italy and Spain. In each case, the material was cDNA or gDNA derived from T cells, B-cell-depleted T cells, or PBMCs.

Which cohort a participant joined came from the clinical history participants gave. J is TRBJ2-7 and V is TRBV9; 9 bases agree with TRBD2. Sequenced sample: PBMCs or T cells enriched from blood (not recorded which). The source is a woman aged 25 to 39 with acute COVID-19. In DNA form, the CDR3 reads TGTGCCAGCAGCAGGGGGACTAGCCGCGAGCAGTACTTC. This sequence encodes CASSRGTSREQYF.